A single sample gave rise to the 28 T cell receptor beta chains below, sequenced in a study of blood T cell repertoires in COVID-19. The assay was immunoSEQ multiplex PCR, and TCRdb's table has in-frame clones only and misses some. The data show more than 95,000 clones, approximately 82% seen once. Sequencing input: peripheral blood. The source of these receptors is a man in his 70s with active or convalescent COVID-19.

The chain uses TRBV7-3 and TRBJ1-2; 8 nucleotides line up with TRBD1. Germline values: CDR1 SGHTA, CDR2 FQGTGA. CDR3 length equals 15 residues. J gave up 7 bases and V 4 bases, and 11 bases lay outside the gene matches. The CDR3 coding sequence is TGTGCCAGCAGCTCTGGAGCAGGGGGCCTCTCTGGCTACACCTTC. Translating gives CASSSGAGGLSGYTF.

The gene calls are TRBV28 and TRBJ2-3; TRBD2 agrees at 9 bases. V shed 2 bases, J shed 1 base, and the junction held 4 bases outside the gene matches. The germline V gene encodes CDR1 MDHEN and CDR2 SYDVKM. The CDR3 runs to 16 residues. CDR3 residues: CASSLVAGVGTDTQYF. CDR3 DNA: TGTGCCAGCAGTTTAGTAGCGGGAGTCGGCACAGATACGCAGTATTTT.

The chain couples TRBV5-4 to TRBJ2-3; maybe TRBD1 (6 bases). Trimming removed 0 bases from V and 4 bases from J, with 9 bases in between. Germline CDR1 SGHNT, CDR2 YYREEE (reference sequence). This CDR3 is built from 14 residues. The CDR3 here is CASSLVTGPDTQYF. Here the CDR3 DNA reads TGTGCCAGCAGCTTGGTAACAGGGCCAGATACGCAGTATTTT.

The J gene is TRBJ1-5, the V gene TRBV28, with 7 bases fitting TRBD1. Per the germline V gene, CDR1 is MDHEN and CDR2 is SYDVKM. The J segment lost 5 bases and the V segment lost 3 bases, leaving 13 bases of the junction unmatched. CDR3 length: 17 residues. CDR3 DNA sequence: TGTGCCAGCAGTTTGACACCCGGACAGGCCGCGGATCAGCCCCAGCATTTT. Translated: CASSLTPGQAADQPQHF.

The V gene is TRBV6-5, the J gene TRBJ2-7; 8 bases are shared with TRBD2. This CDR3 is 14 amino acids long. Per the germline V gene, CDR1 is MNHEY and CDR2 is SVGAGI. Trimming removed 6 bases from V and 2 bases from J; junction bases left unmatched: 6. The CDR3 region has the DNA TGTGCCAGCAGCCGAATAGCGGGACCCTACGAGCAGTACTTC. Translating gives CASSRIAGPYEQYF.

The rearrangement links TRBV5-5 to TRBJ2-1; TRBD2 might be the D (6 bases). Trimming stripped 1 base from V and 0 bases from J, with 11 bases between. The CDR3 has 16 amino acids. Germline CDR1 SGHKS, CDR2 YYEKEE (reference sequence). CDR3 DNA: TGTGCCAGCAGCTTGATGTTGCGGGACTCCTACAATGAGCAGTTCTTC. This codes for CASSLMLRDSYNEQFF.

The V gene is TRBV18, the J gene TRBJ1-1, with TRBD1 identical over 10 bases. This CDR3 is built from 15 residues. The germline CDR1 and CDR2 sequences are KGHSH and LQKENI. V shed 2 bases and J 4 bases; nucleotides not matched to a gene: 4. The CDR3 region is CASSPTGTGVTEAFF. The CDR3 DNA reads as TGTGCCAGCTCACCAACTGGGACAGGGGTCACTGAAGCTTTCTTT. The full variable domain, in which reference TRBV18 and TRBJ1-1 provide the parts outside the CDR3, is NAGVMQNPRHLVRRRGQEARLRCSPMKGHSHVYWYRQLPEEGLKFMVYLQKENIIDESGMPKERFSAEFPKEGPSILRIQQVVRGDSAAYFCASSPTGTGVTEAFFGQGTRLTVV.

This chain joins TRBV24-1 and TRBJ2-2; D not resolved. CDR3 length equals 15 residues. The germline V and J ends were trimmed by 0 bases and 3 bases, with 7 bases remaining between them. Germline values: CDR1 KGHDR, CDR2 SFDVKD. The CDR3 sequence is CATSDLGGHTGELFF. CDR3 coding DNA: TGTGCCACCAGTGATTTGGGCGGCCACACCGGGGAGCTGTTTTTT.

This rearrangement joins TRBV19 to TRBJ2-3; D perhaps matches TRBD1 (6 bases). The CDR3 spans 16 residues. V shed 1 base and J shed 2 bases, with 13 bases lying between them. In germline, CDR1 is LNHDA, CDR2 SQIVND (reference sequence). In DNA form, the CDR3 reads TGTGCCAGTAGTATAGGGCAGGGGACCCCCACAGATACGCAGTATTTT. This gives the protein CASSIGQGTPTDTQYF.

CDR3 DNA: TGTGCCAGCAGCTTAGATTGGATAGCGGGAAAGGCTGAGCAGTTCTTC. Translation gives CASSLDWIAGKAEQFF. The genes are TRBV11-2 and TRBJ2-1; 8 bases align to TRBD2. Losses at the gene ends were 0 bases for V and 9 bases for J; bases not matched to a gene: 10. Germline assignment: CDR1 SGHAT and CDR2 FQNNGV. The CDR3 covers 16 residues.

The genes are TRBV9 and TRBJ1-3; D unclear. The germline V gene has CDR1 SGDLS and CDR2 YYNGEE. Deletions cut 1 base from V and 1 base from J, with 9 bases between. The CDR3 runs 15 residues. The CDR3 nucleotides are TGTGCCAGCAGCGTATCGGGAGTTTCTGGAAACACCATATATTTT. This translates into CASSVSGVSGNTIYF.

The CDR3 loop is CASRRGSYNSPLHF. For the CDR3, the DNA is TGTGCCAGCAGGCGAGGGTCCTATAATTCACCCCTCCACTTT. V usage is TRBV6-5 and J usage is TRBJ1-6, with D unclear. CDR1 is MNHEY, CDR2 SVGAGI, per germline. CDR3 length: 14 residues. Deletions cut 6 bases from V and 1 base from J, with 7 bases between.

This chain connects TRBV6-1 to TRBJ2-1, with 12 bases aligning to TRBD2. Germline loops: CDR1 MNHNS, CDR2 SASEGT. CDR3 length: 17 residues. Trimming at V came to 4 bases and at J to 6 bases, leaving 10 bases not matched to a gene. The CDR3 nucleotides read TGTGCCAGCAGTGGACACCGAACTAGCGGGAGGCCCAATGAGCAGTTCTTC. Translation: CASSGHRTSGRPNEQFF.

For the CDR3, the DNA is TGTGCCAGCTCCCGCGACGGAGGGGCTAATGAAAAACTGTTTTTT. Protein: CASSRDGGANEKLFF. The V gene is TRBV18, the J gene TRBJ1-4; D may be TRBD1 (5 bases). V was trimmed by 6 bases and J by 3 bases, leaving 14 bases between them. CDR3 size: 15 residues. Looked up from germline, CDR1 is KGHSH and CDR2 is LQKENI.

CDR3 in DNA: TGCGCCAGCAGCCAAGGGCGCCCCGGGGGAGGGAACACCATATATTTT. It translates to CASSQGRPGGGNTIYF. V gene TRBV4-1 combines with J gene TRBJ1-3, with D tentatively TRBD1 (5 bases). Trimming left V 1 base short and J 7 bases short, with 17 bases between. CDR1 is MGHRA, CDR2 YSYEKL, per germline. The CDR3 covers 16 residues.

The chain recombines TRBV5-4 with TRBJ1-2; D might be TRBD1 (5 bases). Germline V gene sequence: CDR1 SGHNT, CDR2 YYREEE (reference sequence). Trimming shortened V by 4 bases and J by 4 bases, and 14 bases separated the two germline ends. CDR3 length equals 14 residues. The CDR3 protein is CASSLQGSLYGYTF. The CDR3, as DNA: TGTGCCAGCAGCCTCCAGGGATCCCTCTATGGCTACACCTTC.

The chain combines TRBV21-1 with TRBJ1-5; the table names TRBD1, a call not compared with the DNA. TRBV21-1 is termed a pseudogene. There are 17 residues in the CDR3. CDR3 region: CASSRDRGLGTYQPQHF. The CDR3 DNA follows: TGTGCCAGCAGCCGGGACAGGGGATTAGGAACCTATCAGCCCCAGCATTTT.

DNA for the CDR3: TGTGCCAGCAGCCCCACTGGCGGCTCCTACGAGCAGTACTTC. Its translation: CASSPTGGSYEQYF. The chain combines TRBV7-3 with TRBJ2-7; D ambiguous. Deletions cut 5 bases from V and 0 bases from J, with 11 bases between. Looked up from germline, CDR1 is SGHTA and CDR2 is FQGTGA. This CDR3 has 14 residues. Supplemented by reference TRBV7-3 and TRBJ2-7, the full variable domain reads GAGVSQTPSNKVTEKGKYVELRCDPISGHTALYWYRQSLGQGPEFLIYFQGTGAADDSGLPNDRFFAVRPEGSVSTLKIQRTERGDSAVYLCASSPTGGSYEQYFGPGTRLTVT.

The CDR3: CASRVDRARGYTF. In DNA form, the CDR3 reads TGTGCCAGCAGAGTGGACAGGGCCCGCGGCTACACCTTC. The gene calls are TRBV2 and TRBJ1-2; 8 bases are shared with TRBD1. V was clipped by 6 bases and J by 8 bases; unmatched bases: 8. The CDR3 has 13 amino acids. CDR1 and CDR2 from the germline V gene are SNHLY and FYNNEI.

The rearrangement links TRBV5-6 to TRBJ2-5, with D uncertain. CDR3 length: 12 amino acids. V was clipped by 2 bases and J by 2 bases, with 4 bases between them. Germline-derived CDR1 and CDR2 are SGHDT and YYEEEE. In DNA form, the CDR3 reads TGTGCCAGCAGCTTCGGGCAAGAGACCCAGTACTTC. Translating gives CASSFGQETQYF.

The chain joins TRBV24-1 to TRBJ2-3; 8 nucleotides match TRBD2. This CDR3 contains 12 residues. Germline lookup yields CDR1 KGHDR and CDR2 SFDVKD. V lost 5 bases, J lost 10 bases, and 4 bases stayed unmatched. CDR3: CATSAGGGPQYF. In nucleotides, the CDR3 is TGTGCCACCAGTGCGGGGGGGGGCCCGCAGTATTTT.

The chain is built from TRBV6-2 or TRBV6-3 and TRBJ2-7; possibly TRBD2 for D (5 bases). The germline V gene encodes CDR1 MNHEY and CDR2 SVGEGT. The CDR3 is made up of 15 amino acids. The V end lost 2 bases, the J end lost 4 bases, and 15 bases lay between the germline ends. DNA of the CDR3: TGTGCCAGCAGTTACGGCGGGCTGGAGGAATACGAGCAGTACTTC. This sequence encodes CASSYGGLEEYEQYF.

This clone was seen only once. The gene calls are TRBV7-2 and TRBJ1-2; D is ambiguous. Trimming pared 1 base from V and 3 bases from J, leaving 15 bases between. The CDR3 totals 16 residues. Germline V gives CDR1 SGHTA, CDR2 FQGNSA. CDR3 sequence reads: CASSLDYSPLHYGYTF. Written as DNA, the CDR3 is TGTGCCAGCAGCTTAGATTACAGCCCTCTCCACTATGGCTACACCTTC.

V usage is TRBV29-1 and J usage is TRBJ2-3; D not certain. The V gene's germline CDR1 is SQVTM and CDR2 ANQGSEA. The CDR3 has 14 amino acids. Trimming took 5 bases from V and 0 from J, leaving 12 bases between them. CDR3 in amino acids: CSVPQVPSTDTQYF. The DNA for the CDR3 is TGCAGCGTTCCGCAGGTTCCTAGCACAGATACGCAGTATTTT.

The CDR3 DNA sequence: TGCGCCAGCAGCTTGACAGGGGGCGTGAACACTGAAGCTTTCTTT. It encodes CASSLTGGVNTEAFF. The rearrangement joins TRBV5-1 to TRBJ1-1; 9 bases line up with TRBD1. Germline CDR1 reads SGHRS; CDR2 reads YFSETQ. The CDR3 length is 15 residues. Germline trimming cut 1 base from V and 0 bases from J; bases unmatched to any gene: 1. The full variable domain, its missing parts supplied by reference TRBV5-1 and TRBJ1-1, is KAGVTQTPRYLIKTRGQQVTLSCSPISGHRSVSWYQQTPGQGLQFLFEYFSETQRNKGNFPGRFSGRQFSNSRSEMNVSTLELGDSALYLCASSLTGGVNTEAFFGQGTRLTVV.

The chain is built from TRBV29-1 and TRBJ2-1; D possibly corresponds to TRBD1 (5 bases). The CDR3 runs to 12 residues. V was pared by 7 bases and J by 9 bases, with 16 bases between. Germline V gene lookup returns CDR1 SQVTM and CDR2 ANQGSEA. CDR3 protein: CSGNTGYGEQFF. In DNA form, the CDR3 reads TGCAGCGGTAATACAGGTTATGGTGAGCAGTTCTTC.

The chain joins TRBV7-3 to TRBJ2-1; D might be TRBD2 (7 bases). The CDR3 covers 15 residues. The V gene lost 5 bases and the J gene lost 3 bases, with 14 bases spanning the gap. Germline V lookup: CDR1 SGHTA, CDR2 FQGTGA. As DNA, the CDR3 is TGTGCCAGCAGCCCTGGGGGAGGGGGCTACAATGAGCAGTTCTTC. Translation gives CASSPGGGGYNEQFF.

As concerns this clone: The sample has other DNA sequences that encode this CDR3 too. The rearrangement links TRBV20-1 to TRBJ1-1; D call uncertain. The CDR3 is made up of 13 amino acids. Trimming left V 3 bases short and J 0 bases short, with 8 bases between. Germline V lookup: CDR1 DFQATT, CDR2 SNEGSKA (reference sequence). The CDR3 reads CSASPRMNTEAFF. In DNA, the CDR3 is TGCAGTGCTAGTCCGAGAATGAACACTGAAGCTTTCTTT.